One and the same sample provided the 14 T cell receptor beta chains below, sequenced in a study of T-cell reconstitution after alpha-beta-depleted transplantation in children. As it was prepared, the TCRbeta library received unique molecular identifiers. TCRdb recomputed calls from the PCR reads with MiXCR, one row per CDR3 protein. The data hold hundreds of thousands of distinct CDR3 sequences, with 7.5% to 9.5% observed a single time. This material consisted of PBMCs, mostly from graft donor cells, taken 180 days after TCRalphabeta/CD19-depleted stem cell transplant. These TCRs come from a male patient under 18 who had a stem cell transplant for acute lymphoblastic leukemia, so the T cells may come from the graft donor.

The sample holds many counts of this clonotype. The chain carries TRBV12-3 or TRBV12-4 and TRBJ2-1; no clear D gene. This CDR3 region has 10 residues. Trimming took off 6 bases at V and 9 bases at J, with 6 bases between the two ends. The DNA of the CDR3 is TGTGCCAGCAGCAGACTTGAGCAGTTCTTC. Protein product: CASSRLEQFF.

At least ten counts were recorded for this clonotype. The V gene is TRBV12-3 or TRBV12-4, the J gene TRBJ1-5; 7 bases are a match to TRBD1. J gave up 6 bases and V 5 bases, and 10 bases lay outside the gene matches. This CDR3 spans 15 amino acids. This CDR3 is CASSQGGMGFQPQHF. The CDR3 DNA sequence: TGTGCCAGCAGTCAGGGGGGAATGGGCTTTCAGCCCCAGCATTTT.

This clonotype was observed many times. CDR3 protein: CASSLAVLAGADTQYF. CDR3 DNA: TGCGCCAGCAGCTTGGCTGTACTAGCGGGGGCAGATACGCAGTATTTT. The rearrangement joins TRBV5-1 to TRBJ2-3; 11 bases are a match to TRBD2. Trimming cost V 0 bases and J 4 bases; bases outside gene matches: 4. The CDR3 is made up of 16 amino acids. The germline CDR1 and CDR2 sequences are SGHRS and YFSETQ.

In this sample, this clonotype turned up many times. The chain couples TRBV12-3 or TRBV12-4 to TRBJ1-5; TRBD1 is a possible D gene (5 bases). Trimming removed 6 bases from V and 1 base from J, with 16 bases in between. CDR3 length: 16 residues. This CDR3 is CASSVGQGGSNQPQHF. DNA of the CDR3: TGTGCCAGCAGCGTAGGGCAGGGAGGGAGCAATCAGCCCCAGCATTTT.

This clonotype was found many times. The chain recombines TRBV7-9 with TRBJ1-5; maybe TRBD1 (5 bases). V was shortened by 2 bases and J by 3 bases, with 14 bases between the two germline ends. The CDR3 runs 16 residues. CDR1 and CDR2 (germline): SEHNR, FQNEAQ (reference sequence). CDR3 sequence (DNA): TGTGCCAGCAGCTTAACTAGGGCGGGGCTCAATCAGCCCCAGCATTTT. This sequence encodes CASSLTRAGLNQPQHF.

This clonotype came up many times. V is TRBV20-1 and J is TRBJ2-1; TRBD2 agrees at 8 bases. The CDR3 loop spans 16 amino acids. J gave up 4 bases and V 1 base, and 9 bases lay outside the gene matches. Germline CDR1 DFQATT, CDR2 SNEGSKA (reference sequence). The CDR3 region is CSARVGSGTSYNEQFF. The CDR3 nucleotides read TGCAGTGCTAGAGTTGGTAGCGGGACGTCTTACAATGAGCAGTTCTTC.

CDR3 region: CASSLEGTGGMNYGYTF. DNA of the CDR3: TGCGCCAGCAGCTTGGAGGGGACAGGGGGCATGAACTATGGCTACACCTTC. The chain is built from TRBV5-1 and TRBJ1-2, with 12 positions matching TRBD1. CDR1 is SGHRS, CDR2 YFSETQ, per germline. Germline trimming cut 0 bases from V and 2 bases from J; bases unmatched to any gene: 5. The CDR3 has 17 amino acids. Drawing the rest from reference TRBV5-1 and TRBJ1-2, the complete variable domain is KAGVTQTPRYLIKTRGQQVTLSCSPISGHRSVSWYQQTPGQGLQFLFEYFSETQRNKGNFPGRFSGRQFSNSRSEMNVSTLELGDSALYLCASSLEGTGGMNYGYTFGSGTRLTVV.

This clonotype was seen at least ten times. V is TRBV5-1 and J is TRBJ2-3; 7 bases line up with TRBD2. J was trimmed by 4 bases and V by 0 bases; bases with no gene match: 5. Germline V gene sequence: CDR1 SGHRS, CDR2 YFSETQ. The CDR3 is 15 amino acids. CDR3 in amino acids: CASSLAGLEADTQYF. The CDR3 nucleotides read TGCGCCAGCAGCTTGGCCGGACTAGAGGCAGATACGCAGTATTTT.

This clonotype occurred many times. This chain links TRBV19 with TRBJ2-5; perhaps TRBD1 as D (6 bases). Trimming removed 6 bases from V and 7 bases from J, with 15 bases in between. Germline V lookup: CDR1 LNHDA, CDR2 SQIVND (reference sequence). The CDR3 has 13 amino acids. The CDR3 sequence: CASRGGPVGTQYF. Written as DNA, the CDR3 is TGTGCCAGTAGAGGGGGTCCGGTAGGGACCCAGTACTTC.

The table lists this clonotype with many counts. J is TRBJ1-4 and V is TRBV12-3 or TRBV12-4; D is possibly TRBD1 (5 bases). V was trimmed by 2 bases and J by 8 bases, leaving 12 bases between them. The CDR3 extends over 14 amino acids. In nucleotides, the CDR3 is TGTGCCAGCAGTTTAAGGGGAAAAGGGGAAAAACTGTTTTTT. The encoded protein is CASSLRGKGEKLFF.

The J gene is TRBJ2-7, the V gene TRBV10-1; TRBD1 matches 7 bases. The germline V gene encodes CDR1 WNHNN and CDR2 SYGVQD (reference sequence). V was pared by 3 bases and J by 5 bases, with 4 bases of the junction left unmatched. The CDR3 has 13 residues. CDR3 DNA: TGCGCCAGCAGTGATGACAGGGACCACGAGCAGTACTTC. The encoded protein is CASSDDRDHEQYF.

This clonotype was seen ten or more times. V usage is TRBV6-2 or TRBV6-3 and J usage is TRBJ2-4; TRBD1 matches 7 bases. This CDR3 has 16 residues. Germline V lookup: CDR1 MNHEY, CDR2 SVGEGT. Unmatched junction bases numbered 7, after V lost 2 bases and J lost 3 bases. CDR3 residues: CASSYPRGQGKNIQYF. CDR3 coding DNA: TGTGCCAGCAGTTACCCAAGGGGGCAAGGCAAAAACATTCAGTACTTC.

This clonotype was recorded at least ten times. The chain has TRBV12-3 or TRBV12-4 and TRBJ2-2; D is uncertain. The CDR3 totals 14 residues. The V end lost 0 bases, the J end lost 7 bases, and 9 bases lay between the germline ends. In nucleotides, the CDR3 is TGTGCCAGCAGTTTAGCGCGCTGGAGCGGGGAGCTGTTTTTT. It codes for CASSLARWSGELFF.

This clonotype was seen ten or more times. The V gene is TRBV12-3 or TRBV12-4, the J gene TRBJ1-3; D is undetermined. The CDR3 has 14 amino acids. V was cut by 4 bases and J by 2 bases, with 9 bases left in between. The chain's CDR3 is CASSSQSAGNTIYF. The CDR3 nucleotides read TGTGCCAGCAGTTCCCAAAGTGCTGGAAACACCATATATTTT.